One TCR beta chain is described in this entry. Trimming stripped 2 bases from V and 5 bases from J, with 21 bases between. Germline V gene data show CDR1 as KGHSH and CDR2 as LQKENI. CDR3 length: 17 residues. Source study methods: From reference gene primer amplification, estimates of nucleated cell counts were derived. The table came from immunoSEQ multiplex PCR; TCRdb's copy has only in-frame clones and leaves some out. Clonal size and the V and J genes are those of that table, whereas D and trimming came from the DNA. The table includes fewer than 200,000 clones, less than 85% detected once. These data originate in a study of blood T cell repertoires in COVID-19. Study-wide background: The origin of the acute and convalescent COVID-19 samples was the United States, Italy and Spain.

Specimen: PBMCs or T cells enriched from blood (not recorded which). This receptor was identified in a woman aged 45-65 years who had recovered from COVID-19. The rearrangement links TRBV18 to TRBJ1-1; no clear D. CDR3 bases: TGTGCCAGCTCACCAATCGAGCCAGACAAACTGAGAACTGAAGCTTTCTTT. Residues: CASSPIEPDKLRTEAFF.